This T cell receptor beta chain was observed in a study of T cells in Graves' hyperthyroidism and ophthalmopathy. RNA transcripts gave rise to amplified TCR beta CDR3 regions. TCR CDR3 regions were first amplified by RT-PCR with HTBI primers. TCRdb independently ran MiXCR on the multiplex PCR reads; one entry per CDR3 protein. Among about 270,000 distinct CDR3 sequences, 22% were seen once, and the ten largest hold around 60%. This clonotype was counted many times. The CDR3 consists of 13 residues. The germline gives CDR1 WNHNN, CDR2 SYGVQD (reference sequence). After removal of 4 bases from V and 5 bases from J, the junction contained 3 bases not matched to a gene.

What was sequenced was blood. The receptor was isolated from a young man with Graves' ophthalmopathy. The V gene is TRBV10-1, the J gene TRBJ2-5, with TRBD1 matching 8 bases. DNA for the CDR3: TGCGCCAGCAGTGCGGACAGGGCGGAGACCCAGTACTTC. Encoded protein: CASSADRAETQYF.